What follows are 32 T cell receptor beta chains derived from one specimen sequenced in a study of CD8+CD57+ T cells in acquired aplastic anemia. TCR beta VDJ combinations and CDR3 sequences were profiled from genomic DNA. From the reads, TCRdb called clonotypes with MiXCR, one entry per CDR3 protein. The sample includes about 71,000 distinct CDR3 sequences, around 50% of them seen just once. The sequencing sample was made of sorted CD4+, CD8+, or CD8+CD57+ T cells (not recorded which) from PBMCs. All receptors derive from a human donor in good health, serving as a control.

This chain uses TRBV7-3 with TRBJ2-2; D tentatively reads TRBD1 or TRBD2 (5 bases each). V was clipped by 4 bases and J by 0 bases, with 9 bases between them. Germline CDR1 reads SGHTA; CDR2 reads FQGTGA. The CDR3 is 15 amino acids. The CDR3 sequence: CASSSGLTNTGELFF. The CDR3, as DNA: TGTGCCAGCAGCTCGGGGCTAACGAACACCGGGGAGCTGTTTTTT.

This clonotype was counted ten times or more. For the CDR3, the DNA is TGTGCCAGCAGCGTCAGGAGGCCCAAGGGAGGAAACACCATATATTTT. Amino acid sequence: CASSVRRPKGGNTIYF. The chain links TRBV9 to TRBJ1-3; no firm D call. The CDR3 has 16 amino acids. Trimming cost V 2 bases and J 4 bases, with 16 bases left between them. Germline CDR1 SGDLS, CDR2 YYNGEE.

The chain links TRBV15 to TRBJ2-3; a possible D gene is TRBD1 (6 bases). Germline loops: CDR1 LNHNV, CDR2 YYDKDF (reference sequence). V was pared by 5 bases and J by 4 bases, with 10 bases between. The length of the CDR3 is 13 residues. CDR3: CATSGQGSDTQYF. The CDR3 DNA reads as TGTGCCACCAGCGGGCAGGGGTCAGATACGCAGTATTTT.

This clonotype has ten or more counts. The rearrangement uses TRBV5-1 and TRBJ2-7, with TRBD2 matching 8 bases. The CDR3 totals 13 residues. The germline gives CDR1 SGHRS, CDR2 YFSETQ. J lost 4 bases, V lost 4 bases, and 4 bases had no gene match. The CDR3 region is CASSTGGDYEQYF. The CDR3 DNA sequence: TGCGCCAGCAGCACGGGAGGGGATTACGAGCAGTACTTC.

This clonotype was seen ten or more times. Here the CDR3 DNA reads TGTGCCAGCAGCTTGGGGGAGAGAGGTGGGACTGAAGCTTTCTTT. Protein product: CASSLGERGGTEAFF. The rearrangement links TRBV7-9 to TRBJ1-1; D may be TRBD1 (5 bases). Germline V gene sequence: CDR1 SEHNR, CDR2 FQNEAQ (reference sequence). The CDR3 is made up of 15 amino acids. The V and J ends lost 3 bases and 5 bases respectively, with 16 bases between them.

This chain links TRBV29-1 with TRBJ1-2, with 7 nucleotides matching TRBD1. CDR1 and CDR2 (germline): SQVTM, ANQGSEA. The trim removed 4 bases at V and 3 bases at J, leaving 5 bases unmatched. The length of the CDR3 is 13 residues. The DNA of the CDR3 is TGCAGCGTTGTCAGGCAGGGGGACTATGGCTACACCTTC. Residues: CSVVRQGDYGYTF. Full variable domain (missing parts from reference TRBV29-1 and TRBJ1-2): SAVISQKPSRDICQRGTSLTIQCQVDSQVTMMFWYRQQPGQSLTLIATANQGSEATYESGFVIDKFPISRPNLTFSTLTVSNMSPEDSSIYLCSVVRQGDYGYTFGSGTRLTVV.

CDR3 sequence reads: CASSEAGGANYGYTF. CDR3 nucleotide sequence: TGTGCCAGCAGTGAAGCGGGGGGGGCGAACTATGGCTACACCTTC. This rearrangement joins TRBV2 to TRBJ1-2; perhaps TRBD1 as D (6 bases). Between the trimmed V and J ends, which lost 0 bases and 2 bases, there was a span of 10 bases. The CDR3 has 15 amino acids. CDR1 is SNHLY, CDR2 FYNNEI, per germline.

The CDR3 nucleotides read TGCAGTGCTAGGGTGCGGGGCGGGGTAGGGTCCTACAATGAGCAGTTCTTC. Residues: CSARVRGGVGSYNEQFF. V and J are TRBV20-1 and TRBJ2-1, with D perhaps TRBD2 (6 bases). Deletions cut 3 bases from V and 1 base from J, with 19 bases between. Germline V CDR1 and CDR2: DFQATT, SNEGSKA (reference sequence). This CDR3 spans 17 amino acids.

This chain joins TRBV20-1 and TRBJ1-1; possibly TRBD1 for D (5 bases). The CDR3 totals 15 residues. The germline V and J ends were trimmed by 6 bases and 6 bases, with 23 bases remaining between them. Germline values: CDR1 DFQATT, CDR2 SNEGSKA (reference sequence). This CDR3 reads CSANSLQDRGPEAFF. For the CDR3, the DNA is TGCAGTGCCAACTCTCTTCAAGACAGAGGGCCTGAAGCTTTCTTT.

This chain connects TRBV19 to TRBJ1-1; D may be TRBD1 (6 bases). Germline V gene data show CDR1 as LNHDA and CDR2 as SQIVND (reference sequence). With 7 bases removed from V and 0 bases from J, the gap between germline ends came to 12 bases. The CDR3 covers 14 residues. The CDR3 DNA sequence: TGTGCCAGTAATAAAGACAGGCTGAACACTGAAGCTTTCTTT. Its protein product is CASNKDRLNTEAFF.

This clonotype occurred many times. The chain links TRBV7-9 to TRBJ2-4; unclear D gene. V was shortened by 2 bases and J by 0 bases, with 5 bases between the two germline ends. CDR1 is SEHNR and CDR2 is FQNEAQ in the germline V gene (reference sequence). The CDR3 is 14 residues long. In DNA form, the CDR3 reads TGTGCCAGCAGCTTACAACAAGCCAAAAACATTCAGTACTTC. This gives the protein CASSLQQAKNIQYF.

CDR3 sequence reads: CASKLADEQYF. For the CDR3, the DNA is TGTGCCAGCAAGTTGGCGGACGAGCAGTACTTC. The rearrangement links TRBV7-9 to TRBJ2-7, with D unresolved. This CDR3 comprises 11 residues. Germline V gives CDR1 SEHNR, CDR2 FQNEAQ (reference sequence). Trimming shortened V by 7 bases and J by 5 bases, and 9 bases separated the two germline ends.

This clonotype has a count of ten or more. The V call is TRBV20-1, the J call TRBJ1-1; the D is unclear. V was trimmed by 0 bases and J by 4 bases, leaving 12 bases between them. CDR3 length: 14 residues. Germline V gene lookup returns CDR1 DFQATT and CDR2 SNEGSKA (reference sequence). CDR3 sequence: CSAREVWVVTEAFF. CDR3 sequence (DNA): TGCAGTGCTAGAGAGGTATGGGTGGTCACTGAAGCTTTCTTT.

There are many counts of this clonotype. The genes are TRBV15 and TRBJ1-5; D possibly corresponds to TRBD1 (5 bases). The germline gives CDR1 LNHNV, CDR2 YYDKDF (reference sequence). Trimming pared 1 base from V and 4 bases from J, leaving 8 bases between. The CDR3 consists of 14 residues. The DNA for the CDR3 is TGTGCCACCAGCAGAGGGGCAGGGAATCAGCCCCAGCATTTT. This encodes CATSRGAGNQPQHF.

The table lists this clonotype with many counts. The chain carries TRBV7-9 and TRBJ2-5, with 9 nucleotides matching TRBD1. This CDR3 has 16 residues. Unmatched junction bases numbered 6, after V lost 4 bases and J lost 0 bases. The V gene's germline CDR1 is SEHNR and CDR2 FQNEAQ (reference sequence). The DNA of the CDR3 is TGTGCCAGCAGCTCACCGGGACAGGGATACCAAGAGACCCAGTACTTC. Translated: CASSSPGQGYQETQYF.

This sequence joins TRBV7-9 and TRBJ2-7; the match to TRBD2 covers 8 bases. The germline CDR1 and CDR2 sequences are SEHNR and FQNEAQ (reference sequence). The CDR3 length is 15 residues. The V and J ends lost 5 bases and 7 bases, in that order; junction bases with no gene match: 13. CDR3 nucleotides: TGTGCCAGCAGCCAAGCCCCGACTAGCGTGGGAGAGCAGTACTTC. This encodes CASSQAPTSVGEQYF. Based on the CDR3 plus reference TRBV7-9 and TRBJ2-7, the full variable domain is DTGVSQNPRHKITKRGQNVTFRCDPISEHNRLYWYRQTLGQGPEFLTYFQNEAQLEKSRLLSDRFSAERPKGSFSTLEIQRTEQGDSAMYLCASSQAPTSVGEQYFGPGTRLTVT.

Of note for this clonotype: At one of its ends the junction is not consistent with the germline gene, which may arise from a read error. The CDR3 spells CASSLGTGTVDTKAFF. CDR3 coding DNA: TGTGCCAGCAGCTTAGGGACAGGGACGGTGGACACTAAAGCTTTCTTT. The rearrangement uses TRBV11-1 and TRBJ1-1, with 8 bases aligning to TRBD1. Germline CDR1 and CDR2: SGHAT and FQDESV (reference sequence). There are 16 residues in the CDR3.

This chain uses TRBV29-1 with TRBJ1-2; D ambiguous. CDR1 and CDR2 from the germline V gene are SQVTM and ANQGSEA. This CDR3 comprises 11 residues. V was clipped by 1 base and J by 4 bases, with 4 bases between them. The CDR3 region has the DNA TGCAGCGTTGAAGGCCGCTATGGCTACACCTTC. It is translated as CSVEGRYGYTF.

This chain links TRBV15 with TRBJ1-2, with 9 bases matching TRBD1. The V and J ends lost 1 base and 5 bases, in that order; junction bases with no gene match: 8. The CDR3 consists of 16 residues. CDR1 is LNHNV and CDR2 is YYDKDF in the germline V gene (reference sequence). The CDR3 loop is CATSRAQGQGVYGYTF. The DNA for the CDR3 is TGTGCCACCAGCAGAGCCCAGGGACAGGGCGTATATGGCTACACCTTC.

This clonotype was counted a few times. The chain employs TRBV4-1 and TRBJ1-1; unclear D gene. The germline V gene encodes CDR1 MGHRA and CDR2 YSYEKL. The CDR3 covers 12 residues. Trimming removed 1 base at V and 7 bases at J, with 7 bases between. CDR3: CASSQAVGEAFF. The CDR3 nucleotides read TGCGCCAGCAGCCAAGCCGTCGGTGAAGCTTTCTTT.

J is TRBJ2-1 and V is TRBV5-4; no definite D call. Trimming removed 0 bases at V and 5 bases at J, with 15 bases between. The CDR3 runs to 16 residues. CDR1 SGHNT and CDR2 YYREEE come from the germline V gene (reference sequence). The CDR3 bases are TGTGCCAGCAGCTTGGCCAGAAAGAACGCAGACAATGAGCAGTTCTTC. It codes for CASSLARKNADNEQFF.

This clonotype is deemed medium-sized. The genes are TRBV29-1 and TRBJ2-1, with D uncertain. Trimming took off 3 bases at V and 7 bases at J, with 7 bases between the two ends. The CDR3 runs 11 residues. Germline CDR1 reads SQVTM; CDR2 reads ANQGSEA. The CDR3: CSVDGGNEQFF. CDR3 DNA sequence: TGCAGCGTTGATGGTGGTAATGAGCAGTTCTTC.

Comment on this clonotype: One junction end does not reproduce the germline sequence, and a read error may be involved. The CDR3 region is CASSPTGTGAEASF. The CDR3 bases are TGCGCCAGCAGCCCGACCGGGACAGGGGCTGAAGCTTCCTTT. This rearrangement joins TRBV4-1 to TRBJ1-1, with 10 bases lining up with TRBD1. The CDR3 covers 14 residues. Germline V gene sequence: CDR1 MGHRA, CDR2 YSYEKL.

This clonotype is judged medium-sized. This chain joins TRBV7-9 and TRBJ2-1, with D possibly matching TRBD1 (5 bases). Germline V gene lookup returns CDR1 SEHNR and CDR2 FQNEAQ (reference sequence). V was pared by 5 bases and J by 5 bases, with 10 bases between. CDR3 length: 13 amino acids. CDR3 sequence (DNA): TGTGCCAGCAGCCTCCAGGACAACAATGAGCAGTTCTTC. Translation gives CASSLQDNNEQFF.

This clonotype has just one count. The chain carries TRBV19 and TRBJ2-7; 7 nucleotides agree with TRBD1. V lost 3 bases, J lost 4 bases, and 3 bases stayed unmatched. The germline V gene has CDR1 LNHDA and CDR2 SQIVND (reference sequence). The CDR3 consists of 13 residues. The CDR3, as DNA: TGTGCCAGTAGTATCGGGACAGTGTACGAGCAGTACTTC. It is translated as CASSIGTVYEQYF.

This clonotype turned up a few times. The CDR3 region has the DNA TGTGCCACCAGTGTGGAGTCAGGCGGACCGTATGGCTACACCTTC. Encoded protein: CATSVESGGPYGYTF. The chain couples TRBV24-1 to TRBJ1-2; D ambiguous. The V gene lost 5 bases and the J gene lost 5 bases, with 17 bases spanning the gap. Germline V gives CDR1 KGHDR, CDR2 SFDVKD. CDR3 length: 15 residues.

The CDR3 DNA sequence: TGCAGTGCTAGAGCCGCCGGGAGAATTGAAGCTTTCTTT. Residues: CSARAAGRIEAFF. The chain couples TRBV20-1 to TRBJ1-1, with no clear D. Germline CDR1 DFQATT, CDR2 SNEGSKA (reference sequence). Trimming cost V 1 base and J 7 bases, with 13 bases left between them. This CDR3 comprises 13 residues.

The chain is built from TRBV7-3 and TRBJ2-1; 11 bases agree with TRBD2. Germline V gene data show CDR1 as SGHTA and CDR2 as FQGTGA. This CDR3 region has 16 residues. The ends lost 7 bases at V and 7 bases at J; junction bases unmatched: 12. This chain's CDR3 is CASIACVLAGDNEQFF. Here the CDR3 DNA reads TGTGCCAGCATCGCTTGCGTACTAGCGGGGGATAATGAGCAGTTCTTC.

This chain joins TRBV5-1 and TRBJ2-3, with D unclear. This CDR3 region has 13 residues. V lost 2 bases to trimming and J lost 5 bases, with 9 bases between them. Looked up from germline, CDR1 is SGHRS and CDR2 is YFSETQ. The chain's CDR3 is CASSFAQGDTQYF. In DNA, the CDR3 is TGCGCCAGCAGCTTCGCGCAAGGAGATACGCAGTATTTT.

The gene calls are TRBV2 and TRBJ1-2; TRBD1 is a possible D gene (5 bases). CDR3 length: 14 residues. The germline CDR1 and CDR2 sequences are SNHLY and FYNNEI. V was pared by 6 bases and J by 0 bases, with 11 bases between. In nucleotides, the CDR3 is TGTGCCAGCAGCAGACAGTCCTCTAACTATGGCTACACCTTC. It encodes CASSRQSSNYGYTF.

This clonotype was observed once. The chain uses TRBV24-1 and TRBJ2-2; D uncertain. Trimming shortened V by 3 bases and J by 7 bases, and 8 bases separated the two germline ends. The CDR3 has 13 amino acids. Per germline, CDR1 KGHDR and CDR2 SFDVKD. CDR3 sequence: CATSDQVNGELFF. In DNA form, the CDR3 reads TGTGCCACCAGTGATCAGGTGAACGGGGAGCTGTTTTTT.

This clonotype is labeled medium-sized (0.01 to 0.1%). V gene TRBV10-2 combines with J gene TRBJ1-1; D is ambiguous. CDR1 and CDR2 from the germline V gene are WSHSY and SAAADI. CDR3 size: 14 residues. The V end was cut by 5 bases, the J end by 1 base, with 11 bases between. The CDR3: CASSFGRRNTEAFF. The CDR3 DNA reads TGCGCCAGCAGTTTCGGGAGGAGGAACACTGAAGCTTTCTTT.